This T cell receptor beta chain was documented in a study of patients and donors after allogeneic stem cell transplantation (dated by TCRdb to 2019 to 2021). Reading the germline V gene gives CDR1 SGHRS and CDR2 YFSETQ. The CDR3 sequence holds 12 residues, the cysteine and phenylalanine included. The entry retains the CDR3 DNA only, 36 bases that are in frame from base 1. The junction carries 9 bases between V and J, which are trimmed by 4 bases and 5 bases respectively. Notes on this clonotype: Its antigen is not yet known. No much larger clonotype is one base removed from it; base qualities were not supplied.

The library was prepared using RT-PCR. Sequencing was performed on a NextSeq 550. Using fastp trimming at Q25 and MiXCR clonotype assembly, TCRdb reanalyzed the public sequencing data and kept in-frame beta chains. Rows merge per CDR3 protein into single entries with the most common DNA and genes. In this sample the table shows 930 or so distinct CDR3 sequences, around two fifths of which occur a single time. Of the sample, around 31% is held by the ten largest clones. The chain couples TRBV5-1 to TRBJ2-5, with no reliable assignment of the D segment. Sequencing was done on a sample of blood, either unsorted or a sorted T cell fraction (not recorded which). This receptor was identified in a human donor who was either an allogeneic HSCT recipient or a stem cell or donor lymphocyte infusion donor (not recorded which). It is not recorded whose cells these are; they may come from a transplant donor. The DNA is TGCGCCAGCAGCAAGGACGGGGAGACCCAGTACTTC. This is translated as CASSKDGETQYF.